The 8 T cell receptor beta chains listed next were all sequenced from one sample in a study of tumor-infiltrating lymphocytes in primary liver carcinoma. Scientists recovered RNA and DNA together from roughly 20-30 mg of unsorted bulk tissue. From roughly 500 ng total RNA, TCR beta cDNA was generated with a primer in the constant region. Sequencing libraries for TCR beta derived from three nested multiplex PCR rounds that used slightly modified ARM-PCR. TRBV1-TRBV30 forward primers paired with a C-beta reverse primer drove the first two PCR rounds, 10 cycles each. MiXCR, applied by TCRdb to the multiplex PCR reads, yields one record per CDR3 protein. The table has about 25,000 distinct CDR3 sequences, around 77% seen once. Sequences were obtained from liver tumor tissue from sampling region 5. Subset of the sample: tumor region T5, tumor centre. Every receptor here comes from a woman in her 30s with primary liver carcinoma and hepatitis B virus infection.

With regard to this clonotype: In this CDR3 the conserved last residue, phenylalanine or tryptophan, is missing, so a read error is likely. The limits of the CDR3 on the DNA are not certain, so only TCRdb's listed CDR3 is given. This chain uses TRBV11-2 with TRBJ2-1; the tabulated D call, TRBD2, remains unverified against the DNA. Including both end residues, the CDR3 is 16 amino acids long. CDR1 SGHAT and CDR2 FQNNGV come from the germline V gene. Here the CDR3 reads CGSSTSLAGGYNEQFI.

This chain uses TRBV6-1 with TRBJ2-7, with D perhaps TRBD2 (6 bases). This CDR3 has 15 amino acids. Germline loops: CDR1 MNHNS, CDR2 SASEGT. Trimming pared 6 bases from V and 3 bases from J, leaving 18 bases between. CDR3 DNA sequence: TGTGCCAGCAGCCACGGCCGTCGGGGGATCTACGAGCAGTACTTC. Translating it yields CASSHGRRGIYEQYF.

The chain combines TRBV6-5 with TRBJ2-5; a weak D match, TRBD1 (6 bases). Germline loops: CDR1 MNHEY, CDR2 SVGAGI. The V and J ends lost 6 bases and 3 bases respectively, with 14 bases between them. This CDR3 contains 14 residues. The CDR3 loop reads CASSHQGWEETQYF. CDR3 nucleotide sequence: TGTGCCAGCAGCCATCAGGGGTGGGAAGAGACCCAGTACTTC.

Note on this clonotype: Mismatch with germline at one junction end may stem from a read error. The chain employs TRBV7-8 and TRBJ2-1, with 11 bases that match TRBD2. Germline loops: CDR1 SGHVS, CDR2 FQNEAQ. This CDR3 comprises 16 residues. For the CDR3, the DNA is TGTGCCGGCAGCTTAGTCCCGGGACTAGCGGACAATGAGCAGTTTTTC. Encoded protein: CAGSLVPGLADNEQFF.

Regarding this clonotype: A read error is likely, as this CDR3 ends without the conserved phenylalanine or tryptophan. It is unclear where the CDR3 begins or ends on the DNA, so no DNA is shown, and the CDR3 is as TCRdb lists it. The gene calls are TRBV6-5 and TRBJ2-5; no DNA check was done on the table's D call, TRBD1. Germline loops: CDR1 MNHEY, CDR2 SVGAGI. The CDR3 has 15 amino acids, counting both end residues. Here the CDR3 reads CASSYSLSGRETQYL.

Note on this clonotype: The junction differs from germline at one of its ends, possibly a read error. V gene TRBV20-1 combines with J gene TRBJ1-1; D possibly corresponds to TRBD1 (6 bases). This CDR3 spans 15 amino acids. Germline V gene data show CDR1 as DFQATT and CDR2 as SNEGSKA (reference sequence). CDR3 DNA sequence: TGCAGTGCTAGGGAATTTGGGACACCGGACACCGAAGCTTTCTTT. Translated: CSAREFGTPDTEAFF.

V and J are TRBV12-3 or TRBV12-4 and TRBJ2-5; TRBD1 matches 8 bases. This CDR3 is 16 amino acids long. The CDR3 nucleotides are TGTGTCACCAGTTTTCGTACAGGGGGAACACGAGAGACCCAGTACTTC. Translation: CVTSFRTGGTRETQYF.

The chain carries TRBV7-8 and TRBJ2-3; D might be TRBD2 (6 bases). Germline CDR1 and CDR2: SGHVS and FQNEAQ. CDR3 length: 16 residues. V lost 1 base, J lost 12 bases, and 23 bases lay in between. The CDR3 nucleotides read TGTGCCAGCAGCTTAGGAGCTGGAGGGCCTGGTGGTACACAGTATTTT. Its translation is CASSLGAGGPGGTQYF.